A selection of T cell receptor beta chains follows, all from one sample in a study of radiation and T cells in renal cell carcinoma. Some clones are missing from TCRdb's copy, which holds only in-frame ones; the method was immunoSEQ multiplex PCR. The sample holds just under 150,000 clones, approximately 86% seen once. The sequences come from blood, collected from a patient whose treatment included radiotherapy and nephrectomy. The receptor source for this set is a woman in her forties or fifties with renal cell carcinoma. CDR3s include the opening cysteine and the closing phenylalanine or tryptophan. The D gene is left open where the match is weak. A row's size may be missing; if present it is once, few, many or a size class.

abundance: -; d_gene: TRBD1; j_gene: TRBJ2-5; v_gene: TRBV7-2; CDR3nt: TGTGCCAGCAGCTTTCCCGACAGGGGGGAGACCCAGTACTTC; CDR3aa: CASSFPDRGETQYF
abundance: -; d_gene: -; j_gene: TRBJ1-2; v_gene: TRBV19; CDR3nt: TGTGCCAGTAGTATGGCAGGGGAGTACTATGGCTACACCTTC; CDR3aa: CASSMAGEYYGYTF
abundance: -; d_gene: TRBD1; j_gene: TRBJ2-1; v_gene: TRBV5-1; CDR3nt: TGCGCCAGCAGCTTAGGGACAGACTCCTACAATGAGCAGTTCTTC; CDR3aa: CASSLGTDSYNEQFF
abundance: -; d_gene: -; j_gene: TRBJ1-5; v_gene: TRBV18; CDR3nt: TGTGCCAGCTCACCCGGGGGGTTGGGCAATCAGCCCCAGCATTTT; CDR3aa: CASSPGGLGNQPQHF
abundance: -; d_gene: TRBD2; j_gene: TRBJ2-3; v_gene: TRBV30; CDR3nt: TGTGCCTGGGGGAGGCGGGGGATCACAGATACGCAGTATTTT; CDR3aa: CAWGRRGITDTQYF
abundance: -; d_gene: -; j_gene: TRBJ1-3; v_gene: TRBV28; CDR3nt: TGTGCCAGCAGCCCTACTTGGGGGTCGGGAAACACCATATATTTT; CDR3aa: CASSPTWGSGNTIYF
abundance: -; d_gene: -; j_gene: TRBJ2-7; v_gene: TRBV20-1; CDR3nt: TGCAGTGCTAGGTTGGCCGAGCAGTACTTC; CDR3aa: CSARLAEQYF
abundance: few; d_gene: -; j_gene: TRBJ1-5; v_gene: TRBV18; CDR3nt: TGTGCCAGCTCACCCCGGGACGGGAATCAGCCCCAGCATTTT; CDR3aa: CASSPRDGNQPQHF
abundance: -; d_gene: -; j_gene: TRBJ2-7; v_gene: TRBV5-1; CDR3nt: TGCGCCAGCAGCCCCCGGACAGAAATCTACGAGCAGTACTTC; CDR3aa: CASSPRTEIYEQYF
abundance: -; d_gene: -; j_gene: TRBJ1-2; v_gene: TRBV29-1; CDR3nt: TGCAGCGTTTCTGACAGCTTCTATGGCTACACCTTC; CDR3aa: CSVSDSFYGYTF
abundance: -; d_gene: TRBD1; j_gene: TRBJ2-4; v_gene: TRBV7-9; CDR3nt: TGTGCCAGCAGCCCAGGACAGGGGGTTCAAAACATTCAGTACTTC; CDR3aa: CASSPGQGVQNIQYF
abundance: -; d_gene: -; j_gene: TRBJ2-6; v_gene: TRBV6-1; CDR3nt: TGTGCCAGCAGCCGGGCCGCCGTCCTGACTTTC; CDR3aa: CASSRAAVLTF
abundance: -; d_gene: TRBD1; j_gene: TRBJ2-7; v_gene: TRBV7-2; CDR3nt: TGTGCCAGCAGCGTAGACAGGGGTTCGGCCTACGAGCAGTACTTC; CDR3aa: CASSVDRGSAYEQYF
abundance: -; d_gene: -; j_gene: TRBJ2-2; v_gene: TRBV25-1; CDR3nt: TGTGCCAGCAGTGCCCAGAGGGCCCCCGGGGAGCTGTTTTTT; CDR3aa: CASSAQRAPGELFF
abundance: -; d_gene: -; j_gene: TRBJ1-6; v_gene: TRBV7-9; CDR3nt: TGTGCCAGCAGCTTATCGCGGGGCTCTAATTCACCCCTCCACTTT; CDR3aa: CASSLSRGSNSPLHF
abundance: -; d_gene: -; j_gene: TRBJ2-7; v_gene: TRBV5-6; CDR3nt: TGTGCCAGCAGCCAGACAGAAGACTTCTCCTACGAGCAGTACTTC; CDR3aa: CASSQTEDFSYEQYF
abundance: -; d_gene: -; j_gene: TRBJ1-2; v_gene: TRBV6-5; CDR3nt: TGTGCCAGCAGTATGACCGTGGAGGGTGGCTACACCTTC; CDR3aa: CASSMTVEGGYTF
abundance: -; d_gene: -; j_gene: TRBJ1-2; v_gene: TRBV2; CDR3nt: TGTGCCAGCGGTGCCAACTATGGCTACACCTTC; CDR3aa: CASGANYGYTF
abundance: -; d_gene: -; j_gene: TRBJ2-1; v_gene: TRBV7-9; CDR3nt: TGTGCCAGCAGCCCACAACACAATGAGCAGTTCTTC; CDR3aa: CASSPQHNEQFF
abundance: once; d_gene: -; j_gene: TRBJ1-2; v_gene: TRBV25-1; CDR3nt: TGTGCCAGCAGTGGGGGGGACCATGGCTACACCTTC; CDR3aa: CASSGGDHGYTF
abundance: -; d_gene: -; j_gene: TRBJ1-1; v_gene: TRBV6-1; CDR3nt: TGTGCCAGCAGTGAAGGACAGGAGAAGGCTTTCTTT; CDR3aa: CASSEGQEKAFF
abundance: -; d_gene: -; j_gene: TRBJ2-7; v_gene: TRBV6-4; CDR3nt: TGTGCCAGCAGTGACGGTCGGTTTGGGGAGCAGTACTTC; CDR3aa: CASSDGRFGEQYF
abundance: -; d_gene: -; j_gene: TRBJ2-6; v_gene: TRBV19; CDR3nt: TGTGCCAGTACTCGGGGTAGCTCTGGGGCCAACGTCCTGACTTTC; CDR3aa: CASTRGSSGANVLTF
abundance: -; d_gene: -; j_gene: TRBJ2-3; v_gene: TRBV10-1; CDR3nt: TGCGCCAGCAATTCAGGCACAGATACGCAGTATTTT; CDR3aa: CASNSGTDTQYF
abundance: -; d_gene: TRBD1; j_gene: TRBJ2-7; v_gene: TRBV27; CDR3nt: TGTGCCAGCAGTTTATTCCTCCCGGGACAGGGGCCAGGAGGGTACGAGCAGTACTTC; CDR3aa: CASSLFLPGQGPGGYEQYF
abundance: -; d_gene: -; j_gene: TRBJ2-7; v_gene: TRBV4-3; CDR3nt: TGCGCCAGCAGCCAAGATGGGACCGGGCCCAACGGGGAGCAGTACTTC; CDR3aa: CASSQDGTGPNGEQYF
abundance: -; d_gene: -; j_gene: TRBJ2-3; v_gene: TRBV7-2; CDR3nt: TGTGCCAGCAGCTTAGAACAGGGAGGGCTAAGTACGCAGTATTTT; CDR3aa: CASSLEQGGLSTQYF
abundance: -; d_gene: -; j_gene: TRBJ2-7; v_gene: TRBV7-2; CDR3nt: TGTGCCAGCAGCCAAAGTTTCATAAGCTCCTACGAGCAGTACTTC; CDR3aa: CASSQSFISSYEQYF
abundance: -; d_gene: TRBD1; j_gene: TRBJ1-1; v_gene: TRBV19; CDR3nt: TGTGCCAGTAGTTGGGACAGGGACACTGAAGCTTTCTTT; CDR3aa: CASSWDRDTEAFF
abundance: -; d_gene: TRBD2; j_gene: TRBJ2-2; v_gene: TRBV4-3; CDR3nt: TGCGCCAGCAGCCAGGGACTAGCGGGAGGGACCGGGGAGCTGTTTTTT; CDR3aa: CASSQGLAGGTGELFF
abundance: -; d_gene: TRBD1; j_gene: TRBJ1-4; v_gene: TRBV28; CDR3nt: TGTGCCAAAAGATTACAGGGGAGAGAAAAACTGTTTTTT; CDR3aa: CAKRLQGREKLFF